Described below is a single TCR beta chain sequence and its context. This record belongs to a study of T cell changes during pregnancy in multiple sclerosis. Profiling relied on immunoSEQ multiplex PCR, and the TCRdb table lists in-frame clones only, not all of them. Of tens of thousands of clones in the sample, about 89% were seen once. Germline V gene data show CDR1 as MNHEY and CDR2 as SVGAGI. The CDR3 runs to 11 residues. Trimming shortened V by 7 bases and J by 4 bases, and 7 bases separated the two germline ends. The sample consisted of CD8+ T cells from peripheral blood mononuclear cells, taken in the second trimester of pregnancy. The sequence was collected from a female donor with multiple sclerosis, enrolled in a pregnancy study. The rearrangement joins TRBV6-5 to TRBJ1-2; D is ambiguous. The CDR3 is CASMGPYGYTF. The CDR3 DNA is TGTGCCAGCATGGGCCCCTATGGCTACACCTTC.